This is a list of T cell receptor beta chains from one sample in a study of post-analysis software for immune sequencing data. TCRdb re-derived calls from the PCR reads in MiXCR, one entry per CDR3 protein. The top ten hold about 11% of the sample, which has approximately 690,000 distinct CDR3 sequences, roughly three fifths seen once. The sample comprised blood. Receptors originate from a girl aged 2 to 10 with multiple sclerosis. The CDR3 runs from the conserved cysteine through the conserved F or W. Fields, in order: D gene, CDR3 length, J gene, V gene, CDR3 protein. The D gene is left open where the match is weak.

TRBD2 | 16 | TRBJ2-3 | TRBV15 | CATSRRSGGAVDTQYF
. | 14 | TRBJ1-1 | TRBV29-1 | CSVEVAQGGTEAFF
TRBD2 | 14 | TRBJ2-3 | TRBV13 | CASSFDGEGDTQYF
. | 15 | TRBJ2-5 | TRBV7-9 | CASSLEAGTRETQYF
. | 12 | TRBJ2-3 | TRBV12-3/TRBV12-4 | CASSRDRHTQYF
. | 15 | TRBJ2-3 | TRBV20-1 | CSARSLSGLTDTQYF
. | 13 | TRBJ2-5 | TRBV5-1 | CASSPDSAETQYF
. | 16 | TRBJ1-6 | TRBV20-1 | CSARHGQSSYNSPLHF
. | 17 | TRBJ1-2 | TRBV11-2 | CASSRLKKKDSNYGYTF
. | 14 | TRBJ2-3 | TRBV7-2 | CASSLGGAPDTQYF
TRBD1 | 16 | TRBJ1-2 | TRBV12-3/TRBV12-4 | CASSHLPGGADYGYTF
TRBD2 | 15 | TRBJ2-1 | TRBV9 | CASSVSAGGMSEQFF
. | 16 | TRBJ2-3 | TRBV6-1 | CASSERGRESTDTQYF
. | 14 | TRBJ2-7 | TRBV29-1 | CSETPPVSFFEQYF
TRBD2 | 15 | TRBJ2-1 | TRBV6-6 | CASSSAGGIYNEQFF
TRBD1 | 15 | TRBJ2-1 | TRBV20-1 | CSAGRGQGTYNEQFF
. | 12 | TRBJ2-5 | TRBV5-1 | CASRQTQETQYF
TRBD2 | 13 | TRBJ2-1 | TRBV29-1 | CSVRLATYNEQFF
TRBD2 | 17 | TRBJ2-5 | TRBV10-1 | CASSELASGEYQETQYF
. | 14 | TRBJ2-5 | TRBV7-9 | CASSSLTGAGEQYF
TRBD1 | 15 | TRBJ1-2 | TRBV7-9 | CASSSTGTPNYGYTF
. | 13 | TRBJ2-5 | TRBV11-2 | CASSLVTQETQYF
. | 18 | TRBJ2-3 | TRBV7-7 | CASSPLPPGKGVTDTQYF
. | 12 | TRBJ1-6 | TRBV3-1 | CAAGAYNSPLHF
. | 16 | TRBJ1-2 | TRBV4-1 | CASSHVLSQRDYGYTF
TRBD1 | 16 | TRBJ2-5 | TRBV4-1 | CASSQVGDRDLGTQYF
TRBD1 | 16 | TRBJ1-2 | TRBV11-2 | CASSSPDRGRGYGYTF
. | 14 | TRBJ1-1 | TRBV27 | CASSLDPLATEAFF
. | 15 | TRBJ2-1 | TRBV20-1 | CSALPTGWAGDEQFF
TRBD1 | 14 | TRBJ2-2 | TRBV6-4 | CASSPTGGRGELFF
. | 15 | TRBJ2-3 | TRBV20-1 | CSARESSLRTDTQYF
TRBD2 | 17 | TRBJ2-1 | TRBV20-1 | CSARWISGSTIGNEQFF
. | 13 | TRBJ2-1 | TRBV10-2 | CASSEGVDNEQFF
. | 11 | TRBJ2-1 | TRBV2 | CASKLGDEQFF
TRBD2 | 16 | TRBJ2-3 | TRBV11-1 | CASSFTGTSVADTQYF
. | 16 | TRBJ2-1 | TRBV5-5 | CASSLGYRDLYNEQFF
. | 12 | TRBJ2-1 | TRBV12-3/TRBV12-4 | CASRGQKNEQFF
. | 15 | TRBJ2-1 | TRBV7-3 | CASSHGGSDYNEQFF
TRBD2 | 14 | TRBJ2-5 | TRBV10-3 | CAISGSSGQETQYF
TRBD2 | 15 | TRBJ2-2 | TRBV2 | CASSELAGNTGELFF
TRBD1 | 17 | TRBJ1-2 | TRBV2 | CASPTYTGGTFADGYTF
TRBD2 | 16 | TRBJ2-1 | TRBV6-2/TRBV6-3 | CASSYIRLADYNEQFF